This T cell receptor (beta chain) was sequenced during a study of T-cell reconstitution after alpha-beta-depleted transplantation in children (TCRdb year 2016). With respect to the entire study: Using TCR repertoire profiling, the study quantitatively followed how T-cell immune reconstitution unfolded in children after TCRalphabeta/CD19-depleted allogeneic hematopoietic cell transplantation. What the work shows at the level of the full study, not this receptor alone: In some patients, high TCRbeta diversity at day 60 was attributed to recipient T cells and intrathymic progenitors that had survived conditioning. Over the following months the frequencies of hyperexpanded clones went down, and after one year T-cell counts and TCRbeta diversity were mostly credited to newly produced T cells. About two months after transplant, the apparently early recovery of alphabetaT-cell counts reportedly depended on just several hundred clones that had expanded rapidly and came from non-depleted graft cells.

At the junction V is shortened by 4 bases and J by 12 bases; bases outside the gene matches: 6. The CDR3 has 11 amino acids, counting the end cysteine and phenylalanine. The DNA shown is the 33-base CDR3, in frame from base 1. As encoded in the germline V gene, CDR1 is MDHEN while CDR2 is SYDVKM. The library was produced with PCR. This sample was sequenced with an Illumina HiSeq 2500. Molecular barcoding was employed in the preparation of TCR libraries, with unique molecular identifiers being used to normalize TCRbeta repertoire quantification. TCRdb reprocessed the public reads (quality trimming at Q25 with fastp, clone calling with MiXCR) and kept in-frame beta chains. Rows matching on CDR3 protein sequence are summarized as one entry with the most common DNA and genes. In all, the sample holds some 600,000 distinct CDR3 sequences, and roughly 13% of those were seen once. 2.2% of the sample lies in the top ten.

This clonotype was seen a handful of times. Its antigen target is currently unknown. Base-call qualities are not available, and no considerably larger clone is one nucleotide away. This sample's treatment or condition label indicates: allogeneic hematopoietic cell transplantation with graft depleted of TCRalphabeta T cells and CD19 B cells. The children who served as transplant recipients had been given grafts of TCRalphabeta/CD19-depleted allogeneic hematopoietic cells. The sequencing used PBMCs, mostly from graft donor cells, collected 360 days after TCRalphabeta/CD19-depleted stem cell transplant. This sequence originates from a male patient aged 10 to 17 who had a stem cell transplant for acute myeloid leukemia, so the T cells may come from the graft donor. The receptor chain draws on TRBV28 and TRBJ2-7, with TRBD1 matching 7 junction bases. The CDR3: CASSSDRPTYF. The DNA sequence is given as TGTGCCAGCAGTTCGGACAGGCCGACGTACTTC.